Below are 12 T cell receptor beta chains sequenced from a single sample in a study of blood T cell repertoires in COVID-19. Measured with immunoSEQ multiplex PCR; TCRdb has only the in-frame clones, and not every one. Here the sample spans 160,000 or so clones, 80% being singletons. Specimen: PBMCs or T cells enriched from blood (not recorded which). These receptors originate from a man aged 35 to 55 who had recovered from COVID-19.

The chain joins TRBV19 to TRBJ2-5; a weak D match, TRBD2 (5 bases). V lost 6 bases and J lost 5, with 13 bases in between. CDR1 and CDR2 (germline): LNHDA, SQIVND (reference sequence). CDR3 length: 13 amino acids. The CDR3 nucleotides read TGTGCCAGTAGCCCGGACCCGGGGGAGACCCAGTACTTC. This translates into CASSPDPGETQYF.

The V gene is TRBV10-3, the J gene TRBJ2-3, with D maybe TRBD2 (6 bases). Germline lookup yields CDR1 ENHRY and CDR2 SYGVKD. This CDR3 spans 14 amino acids. Trimming pared 5 bases from V and 1 base from J, leaving 10 bases between. The CDR3: CAISRGTGTDTQYF. DNA of the CDR3: TGTGCCATCAGTAGAGGGACTGGCACAGATACGCAGTATTTT.

Note on this clone: Other DNA sequences of this sample code for an identical CDR3. The J gene is TRBJ1-5, the V gene TRBV2; 8 nucleotides align to TRBD1. Per the germline V gene, CDR1 is SNHLY and CDR2 is FYNNEI. The J segment lost 4 bases and the V segment lost 7 bases, leaving 3 bases of the junction unmatched. There are 13 residues in the CDR3. The DNA of the CDR3 is TGTGCCAGCAAAGGACAGGGTAATCAGCCCCAGCATTTT. The encoded protein is CASKGQGNQPQHF.

The chain employs TRBV7-9 and TRBJ1-1; tentative D call: TRBD1 (5 bases). CDR1 and CDR2 (germline): SEHNR, FQNEAQ (reference sequence). The CDR3 sequence is 18 residues long. V was pared by 0 bases and J by 4 bases, with 21 bases between. This CDR3 is CASSLALFFGGSGTEAFF. CDR3 nucleotides: TGTGCCAGCAGCTTAGCGCTATTTTTCGGGGGTTCGGGCACTGAAGCTTTCTTT. Combining the CDR3 with reference TRBV7-9 and TRBJ1-1 gives the whole variable domain DTGVSQNPRHKITKRGQNVTFRCDPISEHNRLYWYRQTLGQGPEFLTYFQNEAQLEKSRLLSDRFSAERPKGSFSTLEIQRTEQGDSAMYLCASSLALFFGGSGTEAFFGQGTRLTVV.

The chain carries TRBV5-1 and TRBJ1-2; TRBD1 aligns across 8 bases. The length of the CDR3 is 15 residues. Per germline, CDR1 SGHRS and CDR2 YFSETQ. Trimming cost V 7 bases and J 6 bases; bases outside gene matches: 14. CDR3 nucleotides: TGCGCCAGCGACTTGCGGTTTCCAGGGGGCGATGGCTACACCTTC. It translates to CASDLRFPGGDGYTF.

The rearrangement uses TRBV3-1 (or the pseudogene TRBV3-2) and TRBJ1-1; no reliable D call. The CDR3 covers 15 residues. Germline CDR1 and CDR2: LGHDT and YNNKEL (reference sequence). Trimming removed 0 bases from V and 2 bases from J, with 10 bases in between. The CDR3, as DNA: TGTGCCAGCAGCCAAGAAGAGGAAGTCAACACTGAAGCTTTCTTT. Its translation: CASSQEEEVNTEAFF.

The chain is built from TRBV7-2 and TRBJ2-1; TRBD2 matches 10 bases. CDR3 length equals 15 residues. After removal of 2 bases from V and 4 bases from J, the junction contained 2 bases not matched to a gene. Germline V gene data show CDR1 as SGHTA and CDR2 as FQGNSA. In DNA form, the CDR3 reads TGTGCCAGCAGCTTACGAGCGGGGGGGTACAATGAGCAGTTCTTC. Protein: CASSLRAGGYNEQFF.

The count of this clone is one. The chain carries TRBV27 and TRBJ2-2; 9 bases map to TRBD2. Germline V gives CDR1 MNHEY, CDR2 SMNVEV (reference sequence). The CDR3 is made up of 18 amino acids. Trimming at V came to 7 bases and at J to 2 bases, leaving 14 bases not matched to a gene. CDR3 sequence reads: CASTQRGDHSPNTGELFF. In DNA, the CDR3 is TGTGCCAGCACCCAGCGGGGGGACCATTCCCCCAACACCGGGGAGCTGTTTTTT.

V and J are TRBV21-1 and TRBJ1-3; TRBD1, the D gene given by the table, was not confirmed from the DNA. TRBV21-1 constitutes a pseudogene. The length of the CDR3 is 17 residues. The DNA for the CDR3 is TGTGCCAGCAGCAAAAAGGGGGGACAGAACCCAGGAAACACCATATATTTT. Its translation: CASSKKGGQNPGNTIYF.

This clone was found a few times. This chain links TRBV14 with TRBJ2-5, with 8 bases matching TRBD2. Germline V gene lookup returns CDR1 SGHDN and CDR2 FVKESK. The CDR3 has 15 residues. J lost 6 bases, V lost 4 bases, and 10 bases had no gene match. CDR3 nucleotides: TGTGCCAGCAGCCTCTCTAGCGGGTCCCTCCAGACCCAGTACTTC. Its translation: CASSLSSGSLQTQYF.

V is TRBV14 and J is TRBJ1-6; 8 positions match TRBD1. The J segment lost 0 bases and the V segment lost 0 bases, leaving 1 base of the junction unmatched. CDR3 length: 17 amino acids. Germline CDR1 and CDR2: SGHDN and FVKESK. The chain's CDR3 is CASSQETGASYNSPLHF. CDR3 sequence (DNA): TGTGCCAGCAGCCAAGAGACAGGGGCCTCCTATAATTCACCCCTCCACTTT.

This chain joins TRBV13 and TRBJ2-5, with D possibly matching TRBD1 (5 bases). The CDR3 covers 15 residues. CDR1 is PRHDT, CDR2 FYEKMQ, per germline (reference sequence). V gave up 5 bases and J gave up 1 base, with 14 bases separating them. The CDR3 here is CASSTAGRGQETQYF. In DNA form, the CDR3 reads TGTGCCAGCAGCACCGCAGGGCGCGGCCAAGAGACCCAGTACTTC.